A single sample is the source of the 26 T cell receptor beta chains below, sequenced in a study of T-cell memory formation after mild COVID-19. TCRdb ran MiXCR on the 5' RACE reads and lists one entry per CDR3 protein. The top ten clones hold about 21% of a sample with approximately 290,000 distinct CDR3 sequences, approximately 19% of them seen once. The sequenced sample was PBMCs or a T cell subset sorted from them (not recorded which). The receptors were gathered from a man aged 18-30 years who had mild COVID-19 (a few samples of this study predate the infection). Cell type and time point are not known.

This clonotype appeared a few times. The chain employs TRBV12-3 or TRBV12-4 and TRBJ1-5; D gene unclear. The V and J ends lost 5 bases and 1 base respectively, with 15 bases between them. The CDR3 has 16 amino acids. The chain's CDR3 is CASSPQGGLSNQPQHF. DNA of the CDR3: TGTGCCAGCAGTCCCCAAGGAGGACTAAGCAATCAGCCCCAGCATTTT.

This chain connects TRBV7-2 to TRBJ1-3, with 10 bases lining up with TRBD1. V shed 5 bases, J shed 1 base, and the junction held 5 bases outside the gene matches. The CDR3 spans 16 residues. CDR1 is SGHTA, CDR2 FQGNSA, per germline. The CDR3 bases are TGTGCCAGCAGCCTCCGGACAGGGGGTTCTGGAAACACCATATATTTT. Protein sequence: CASSLRTGGSGNTIYF.

This clonotype has only a few counts. The rearrangement uses TRBV5-1 and TRBJ2-5; no reliable D call. Trimming shortened V by 0 bases and J by 0 bases, and 9 bases separated the two germline ends. This CDR3 has 15 amino acids. Germline V lookup: CDR1 SGHRS, CDR2 YFSETQ. CDR3 sequence (DNA): TGCGCCAGCAGCTTGGTTTCGGCGAACCAAGAGACCCAGTACTTC. Translation gives CASSLVSANQETQYF. Filled out from reference TRBV5-1 and TRBJ2-5, the complete variable domain reads KAGVTQTPRYLIKTRGQQVTLSCSPISGHRSVSWYQQTPGQGLQFLFEYFSETQRNKGNFPGRFSGRQFSNSRSEMNVSTLELGDSALYLCASSLVSANQETQYFGPGTRLLVL.

This chain joins TRBV7-2 and TRBJ1-3; D gene unclear. The CDR3 totals 15 residues. Between the trimmed V and J ends, which lost 3 bases and 2 bases, there was a span of 11 bases. Germline CDR1 SGHTA, CDR2 FQGNSA. CDR3 nucleotides: TGTGCCAGCAGCTTTGAGGTTGACCCTGGAAACACCATATATTTT. Translation gives CASSFEVDPGNTIYF.

V is TRBV6-1 and J is TRBJ2-7, with 9 bases matching TRBD1. V lost 6 bases and J lost 5; bases outside the gene matches: 11. The CDR3 covers 15 residues. Germline CDR1 MNHNS, CDR2 SASEGT. The CDR3 coding sequence is TGTGCCAGCAGCAAGGGACAGGGTGGTGTTAACGAGCAGTACTTC. Amino acids: CASSKGQGGVNEQYF.

This chain uses TRBV20-1 with TRBJ1-4; tentative D call: TRBD1 (6 bases). The CDR3 contains 13 residues. Trimming took off 3 bases at V and 3 bases at J, with 8 bases between the two ends. Germline CDR1 is DFQATT and CDR2 is SNEGSKA (reference sequence). This chain's CDR3 is CSASGQSNEKLFF. For the CDR3, the DNA is TGCAGTGCTAGTGGACAGTCTAATGAAAAACTGTTTTTT.

This clonotype was counted a few times. The V gene is TRBV11-2, the J gene TRBJ2-5; D is undetermined. Between the trimmed V and J ends, which lost 5 bases and 5 bases, there was a span of 12 bases. The length of the CDR3 is 13 residues. The germline V gene encodes CDR1 SGHAT and CDR2 FQNNGV. This CDR3 reads CASSLPAGETQYF. In DNA form, the CDR3 reads TGTGCCAGCAGCCTCCCTGCTGGGGAGACCCAGTACTTC. Together with reference TRBV11-2 and TRBJ2-5, the CDR3 gives the full variable domain: EAGVAQSPRYKIIEKRQSVAFWCNPISGHATLYWYQQILGQGPKLLIQFQNNGVVDDSQLPKDRFSAERLKGVDSTLKIQPAKLEDSAVYLCASSLPAGETQYFGPGTRLLVL.

The chain carries TRBV12-3 or TRBV12-4 and TRBJ2-1; the D call may be TRBD1 or TRBD2 (5 bases each). The CDR3 consists of 14 residues. The V gene lost 5 bases and the J gene lost 8 bases, with 16 bases spanning the gap. The DNA for the CDR3 is TGTGCCAGCAGTAAGCTGGGGGTCGGCGATGAGCAGTTCTTC. This codes for CASSKLGVGDEQFF.

The chain combines TRBV6-6 with TRBJ2-6; possibly TRBD1 for D (6 bases). Looked up from germline, CDR1 is MNHNY and CDR2 is SVGAGI (reference sequence). The CDR3 is 15 residues long. Trimming pared 11 bases from V and 2 bases from J, leaving 16 bases between. In DNA, the CDR3 is TGTGCCTGTAGGACAGACCTAGCTGGGGCCAACGTCCTGACTTTC. Its protein product is CACRTDLAGANVLTF.

This clonotype has only a few counts. The chain is built from TRBV5-1 and TRBJ2-1; no clear D gene. Germline V CDR1 and CDR2: SGHRS, YFSETQ. V dropped 1 base and J dropped 4 bases, with 6 bases sitting between them. The CDR3 loop spans 13 amino acids. CDR3 coding DNA: TGCGCCAGCAGCTTGTCCAATTACAATGAGCAGTTCTTC. Translation gives CASSLSNYNEQFF.

This clonotype has more than one count but fewer than ten. The V gene is TRBV6-2 or TRBV6-3, the J gene TRBJ2-5, with D hard to call. The CDR3 sequence is 16 residues long. In germline, CDR1 is MNHEY, CDR2 SVGEGT. Deletions cut 2 bases from V and 5 bases from J, with 18 bases between. The CDR3 sequence is CASSYPFGLLEETQYF. The CDR3 bases are TGTGCCAGCAGTTACCCTTTCGGCCTCTTGGAGGAGACCCAGTACTTC.

This rearrangement joins TRBV28 to TRBJ2-5, with D maybe TRBD1 (6 bases). In germline, CDR1 is MDHEN, CDR2 SYDVKM. CDR3 length equals 14 residues. The V gene lost 1 base and the J gene lost 6 bases, with 12 bases spanning the gap. The CDR3 loop reads CASSLYEQGKTQYF. CDR3 coding DNA: TGTGCCAGCAGTTTATATGAACAGGGAAAGACCCAGTACTTC.

The gene calls are TRBV7-2 and TRBJ2-3; D is tentatively TRBD1 or TRBD2 (8 bases each). The V gene lost 5 bases and the J gene lost 7 bases, with 22 bases spanning the gap. The CDR3 is 16 residues long. CDR1 is SGHTA and CDR2 is FQGNSA in the germline V gene. The CDR3 DNA reads TGTGCCAGCAGCCCCCGGACTAGCAGGGGGCCAAATACGCAGTATTTT. The encoded protein is CASSPRTSRGPNTQYF.

The V call is TRBV11-2, the J call TRBJ2-7; no clear D gene. This CDR3 comprises 15 residues. The germline gives CDR1 SGHAT, CDR2 FQNNGV. Trimming shortened V by 5 bases and J by 4 bases, and 18 bases separated the two germline ends. Here the CDR3 DNA reads TGTGCCAGCAGCCGACTCTCGAGGAGAAGTTACGAGCAGTACTTC. It is translated as CASSRLSRRSYEQYF.

This clonotype was seen ten or more times. The CDR3 nucleotides read TGCAGCACCTGGGGGCAGGGGGCATCTGAAGCTTTCTTT. It encodes CSTWGQGASEAFF. V is TRBV29-1 and J is TRBJ1-1; TRBD1 aligns across 8 bases. This CDR3 has 13 residues. Trimming removed 8 bases from V and 6 bases from J; junction bases left unmatched: 11. CDR1 and CDR2 from the germline V gene are SQVTM and ANQGSEA.

This clonotype came up a few times. V is TRBV29-1 and J is TRBJ1-1; no reliable D call. The germline CDR1 and CDR2 sequences are SQVTM and ANQGSEA. V lost 8 bases and J lost 1, with 8 bases in between. The CDR3 is 11 residues long. DNA of the CDR3: TGCAGCTTCGGGCGGAACACTGAAGCTTTCTTT. Protein product: CSFGRNTEAFF.

This chain connects TRBV14 to TRBJ1-2; TRBD1 matches at 7 bases. CDR3 length: 15 residues. J was trimmed by 2 bases and V by 1 base; bases with no gene match: 4. CDR1 and CDR2 (germline): SGHDN, FVKESK. As DNA, the CDR3 is TGTGCCAGCAGCCAAGGACAGGGCATGAACTATGGCTACACCTTC. Translation: CASSQGQGMNYGYTF.

This clonotype was recorded a few times. The rearrangement uses TRBV27 and TRBJ1-2, with TRBD1 identical over 7 bases. V was clipped by 9 bases and J by 4 bases; unmatched bases: 5. Germline V gives CDR1 MNHEY, CDR2 SMNVEV (reference sequence). The CDR3 loop spans 12 amino acids. The CDR3 here is CAREDRCYGYTF. For the CDR3, the DNA is TGTGCCAGAGAGGACAGGTGCTATGGCTACACCTTC.

This clonotype has only a few counts. This chain connects TRBV7-2 to TRBJ2-5; D call uncertain. The V gene's germline CDR1 is SGHTA and CDR2 FQGNSA. The V end lost 5 bases, the J end lost 2 bases, and 24 bases lay between the germline ends. This CDR3 spans 18 amino acids. CDR3: CASSNPRPPERHQETQYF. The CDR3 DNA follows: TGTGCCAGCAGCAACCCTCGTCCCCCAGAAAGGCATCAAGAGACCCAGTACTTC.

There are a few counts of this clonotype. The chain recombines TRBV5-1 with TRBJ2-7; D perhaps matches TRBD1 (5 bases). Germline V lookup: CDR1 SGHRS, CDR2 YFSETQ. There are 15 residues in the CDR3. Trimming shortened V by 5 bases and J by 6 bases, and 21 bases separated the two germline ends. The CDR3 sequence is CASRPPDTAFGEQYF. The CDR3, as DNA: TGCGCCAGCAGGCCCCCGGACACGGCATTCGGCGAGCAGTACTTC. Based on the CDR3 plus reference TRBV5-1 and TRBJ2-7, the full variable domain is KAGVTQTPRYLIKTRGQQVTLSCSPISGHRSVSWYQQTPGQGLQFLFEYFSETQRNKGNFPGRFSGRQFSNSRSEMNVSTLELGDSALYLCASRPPDTAFGEQYFGPGTRLTVT.

J is TRBJ2-1 and V is TRBV7-9, with D perhaps matching TRBD2 (5 bases). Germline values: CDR1 SEHNR, CDR2 FQNEAQ (reference sequence). V lost 4 bases, J lost 11 bases, and 9 bases lay in between. The length of the CDR3 is 11 residues. CDR3 bases: TGTGCCAGCAGCTACGGGATCCAGCAGTTCTTC. Its translation is CASSYGIQQFF.

In its sample, this clonotype was seen a few times. The chain has TRBV7-9 and TRBJ2-3; 8 nucleotides agree with TRBD1. Germline V lookup: CDR1 SEHNR, CDR2 FQNEAQ (reference sequence). Losses at the gene ends were 4 bases for V and 3 bases for J; bases not matched to a gene: 9. The CDR3 spans 16 residues. The CDR3 loop is CASSSPYQGATDTQYF. The CDR3 DNA follows: TGTGCCAGCAGCTCCCCGTATCAGGGGGCAACAGATACGCAGTATTTT.

CDR3 DNA sequence: TGTGCCAGCAGTGAATTGGGCAGATATAATTCACCCCTCCACTTT. This codes for CASSELGRYNSPLHF. The J gene is TRBJ1-6, the V gene TRBV6-1; D not certain. Germline CDR1 MNHNS, CDR2 SASEGT. Trimming took off 2 bases at V and 4 bases at J, with 9 bases between the two ends. The CDR3 is 15 residues long.

The CDR3 DNA sequence: TGTGCCAGCAGCCGGGGACTTTATCAGCCCCAGCATTTT. This translates into CASSRGLYQPQHF. The V call is TRBV7-6, the J call TRBJ1-5; D possibly corresponds to TRBD1 (5 bases). Trimming shortened V by 5 bases and J by 5 bases, and 10 bases separated the two germline ends. The CDR3 contains 13 residues. Germline V CDR1 and CDR2: SGHVS, FNYEAQ.

V is TRBV6-2 or TRBV6-3 and J is TRBJ2-7, with 9 bases lining up with TRBD1. Looked up from germline, CDR1 is MNHEY and CDR2 is SVGEGT. The J segment lost 5 bases and the V segment lost 6 bases, leaving 11 bases of the junction unmatched. This CDR3 is built from 15 residues. The CDR3 reads CASRSAGTGFDEQYF. CDR3 DNA sequence: TGTGCCAGCAGGTCAGCCGGGACAGGGTTCGACGAGCAGTACTTC.

V and J are TRBV4-1 and TRBJ2-3, with D possibly TRBD1 on 6 matching bases. The V end lost 4 bases, the J end lost 6 bases, and 17 bases lay between the germline ends. The CDR3 covers 15 residues. CDR1 is MGHRA and CDR2 is YSYEKL in the germline V gene. The CDR3 here is CASSPHGPRGDTQYF. The CDR3 bases are TGCGCCAGCAGCCCTCATGGACCGAGGGGGGATACGCAGTATTTT.